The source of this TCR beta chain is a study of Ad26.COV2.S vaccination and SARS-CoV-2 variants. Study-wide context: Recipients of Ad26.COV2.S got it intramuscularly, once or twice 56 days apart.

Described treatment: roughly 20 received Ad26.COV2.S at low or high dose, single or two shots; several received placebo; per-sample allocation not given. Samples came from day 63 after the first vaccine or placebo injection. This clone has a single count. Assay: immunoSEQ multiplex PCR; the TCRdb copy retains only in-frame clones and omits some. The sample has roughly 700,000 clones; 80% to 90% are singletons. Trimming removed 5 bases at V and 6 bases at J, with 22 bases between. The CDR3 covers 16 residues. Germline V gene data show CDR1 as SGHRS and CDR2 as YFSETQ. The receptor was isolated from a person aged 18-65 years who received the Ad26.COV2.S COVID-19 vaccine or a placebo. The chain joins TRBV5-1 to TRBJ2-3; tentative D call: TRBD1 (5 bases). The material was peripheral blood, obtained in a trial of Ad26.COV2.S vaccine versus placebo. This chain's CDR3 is CASSQALTGVGDTQYF. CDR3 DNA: TGCGCCAGCAGTCAGGCCCTTACAGGAGTCGGGGATACGCAGTATTTT.